This T cell receptor (beta chain) was identified in a study of T cell responses to AZD1222 COVID-19 vaccine. Study results and caveats: Only a handful of AZD1222 recipients, several in all, had baseline seropositivity. Females outnumbered males among donors, who were mostly white British; clonal diversity was possibly underestimated. As reported, nearly half of all spike-specific TCRs target variant regions that are unmutated. Regions 160-218 and 743-854 held dominance among vaccine-associated CD4 TCRs, which spanned spike.

The germline V gene has CDR1 KGHDR and CDR2 SFDVKD. Trimming took off 4 bases at V and 2 bases at J, with 3 bases between the two ends. The CDR3 has 12 amino acids. For this clone: Its specificity is unknown.

Profiling relied on immunoSEQ multiplex PCR, and the TCRdb table lists in-frame clones only, not all of them. The repertoire holds 120,000 or so clones, with roughly 88% as singletons. The chain employs TRBV24-1 and TRBJ2-3, with D unresolved. The TCR sequence derives from an adult in good health. Sequences were derived from peripheral blood, sampled on day 0 of MenACWY control vaccination. This CDR3 reads CATSDYTDTQYF. CDR3 DNA: TGTGCCACCAGTGACTACACAGATACGCAGTATTTT.